This T cell receptor beta chain was retrieved from a study of T-cell memory formation after mild COVID-19. Findings and caveats of the study: Chiefly within CM and EM were the contracting CD4+ clones; CD8+ ones were within EMRA. Prior to infection, memory already included some responding clones, suggesting cross-reactive memory joined.

This clonotype was seen a few times. Its antigen is undetermined. The CDR3 is made up of 14 amino acids. Germline CDR1 is SGHVS and CDR2 is FNYEAQ. V lost 4 bases, J lost 1 base, and 9 bases lay in between. With constant-segment primers, 5'RACE yielded cDNA libraries of TCR alpha and TCR beta that carried sample barcodes and UMIs. MiXCR was run by TCRdb on the 5' RACE reads, yielding one entry per CDR3 protein. The data hold a few hundred thousand distinct CDR3 sequences, with roughly 16% observed a single time. The chain is built from TRBV7-6 and TRBJ2-3, with D tentatively TRBD1 (6 bases). The sequence was obtained from a man between 18 and 29 years old who had mild COVID-19 (a few samples of this study predate the infection). Cell type and time point are not known. Material: PBMCs or a T cell subset sorted from them (not recorded which). This CDR3 reads CASSWKGGTDTQYF. The CDR3 coding sequence is TGTGCCAGCAGCTGGAAGGGGGGCACAGATACGCAGTATTTT.